The clone carrying this TCR beta chain was picked up a small number of times. Its antigen remains unknown. The sample is drawn from a study of T-cell reconstitution after alpha-beta-depleted transplantation in children. Findings of the study overall: The main origin of T-cell counts and diversity one year after transplant was newly produced T cells.

The authors prepared the TCRbeta library with unique molecular identifiers. In TCRdb, the PCR reads were re-called with MiXCR into one record per CDR3 protein. This table holds approximately 130,000 distinct CDR3 sequences, about 9.9% found once. Germline lookup yields CDR1 SGHTA and CDR2 FQGNSA. V lost 6 bases to trimming and J lost 8 bases, with 17 bases between them. The CDR3 has 15 amino acids. The sequence was collected from a girl under three years old who had a stem cell transplant for combined immunodeficiency, so the T cells may come from the graft donor. J is TRBJ1-6 and V is TRBV7-2; perhaps TRBD1 as D (5 bases). The specimen was PBMCs, mostly from graft donor cells, collected 180 days after TCRalphabeta/CD19-depleted stem cell transplant. CDR3 coding DNA: TGTGCCAGCAGTGGGCGCAGGGCCATCGATTCACCCCTCCACTTT. Protein sequence: CASSGRRAIDSPLHF.